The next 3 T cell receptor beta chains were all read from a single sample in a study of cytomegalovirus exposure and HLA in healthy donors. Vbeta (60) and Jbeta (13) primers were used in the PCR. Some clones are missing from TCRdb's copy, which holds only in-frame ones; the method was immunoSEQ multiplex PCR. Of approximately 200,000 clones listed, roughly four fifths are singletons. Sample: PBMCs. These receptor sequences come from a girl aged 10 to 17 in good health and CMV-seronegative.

CDR3 in DNA: TGTGCCAGCAGCTTGGGCCCGGGGGGGCGTGAAGCTTTCTTT. Its translation is CASSLGPGGREAFF. The chain uses TRBV5-6 and TRBJ1-1; perhaps TRBD1 as D (6 bases). Germline V gene lookup returns CDR1 SGHDT and CDR2 YYEEEE. The CDR3 length is 14 residues. V was pared by 0 bases and J by 7 bases, with 13 bases between.

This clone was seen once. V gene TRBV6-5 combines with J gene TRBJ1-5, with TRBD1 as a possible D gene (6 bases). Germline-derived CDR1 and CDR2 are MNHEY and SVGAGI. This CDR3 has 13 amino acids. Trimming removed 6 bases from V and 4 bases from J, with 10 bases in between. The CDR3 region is CASREQGNQPQHF. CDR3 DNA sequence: TGTGCCAGCAGAGAACAGGGAAATCAGCCCCAGCATTTT.

The CDR3 loop is CASSLRTGSYGYTF. CDR3 nucleotides: TGTGCCAGCAGCTTGCGGACAGGGTCCTATGGCTACACCTTC. The chain employs TRBV5-4 and TRBJ1-2; 8 bases map to TRBD1. Germline V gives CDR1 SGHNT, CDR2 YYREEE (reference sequence). Germline trimming cut 1 base from V and 4 bases from J; bases unmatched to any gene: 3. CDR3 length: 14 amino acids.